These T cell receptor beta chains were read from a single sample in a study of CD8 T cells in ankylosing spondylitis. TCRdb recomputed calls from the 5' RACE reads with MiXCR, one row per CDR3 protein. Here the sample spans about 140,000 distinct CDR3 sequences, just under 7.5% being singletons. Material: blood, either unsorted or a sorted T cell fraction (not recorded which). Receptor source: a female donor with ankylosing spondylitis or in good health (not recorded which). CDR3s include the opening cysteine and the closing phenylalanine or tryptophan. The D gene is left open where the match is weak. Clone sizes are given selectively: once, few, many, or a class where the clone is expanded.

V gene	J gene	clone size	D gene	CDR3 protein	CDR3 DNA
TRBV4-1	TRBJ2-7	many	.	CASSQDDRSSYEQYF	TGCGCCAGCAGCCAAGATGACCGTAGCTCCTACGAGCAGTACTTC
TRBV29-1	TRBJ1-1	many	.	CSVRETANTEAFF	TGCAGCGTCCGGGAAACGGCGAACACTGAAGCTTTCTTT
TRBV12-3/TRBV12-4	TRBJ2-5	many	.	CASSPRFLGIRQETQYF	TGTGCCAGCAGCCCCCGGTTCCTTGGGATTCGACAAGAGACCCAGTACTTC
TRBV7-3	TRBJ2-1	many	TRBD2	CASSVELAGMTNEQFF	TGTGCCAGCAGCGTCGAACTAGCGGGGATGACTAATGAGCAGTTCTTC
TRBV2	TRBJ1-1	few	.	CASRWSSADTEAFF	TGTGCCAGCAGGTGGTCGAGCGCTGACACTGAAGCTTTCTTT
TRBV12-5	TRBJ1-1	many	.	CASGLTGGRPIMNTEAFF	TGTGCTAGTGGTTTGACGGGGGGGCGCCCGATTATGAACACTGAAGCTTTCTTT
TRBV5-6	TRBJ2-5	many	TRBD2	CASSLLSGAQETQYF	TGTGCCAGCAGCTTGCTCAGCGGGGCTCAAGAGACCCAGTACTTC
TRBV25-1	TRBJ2-1	.	.	CASSERVYDSEQFF	TGTGCCAGCAGTGAAAGGGTATATGACAGTGAGCAGTTCTTC
TRBV12-3/TRBV12-4	TRBJ2-3	many	TRBD1	CASTRDRGRDTQYF	TGTGCCAGCACCCGGGACAGGGGGAGAGATACGCAGTATTTT
TRBV4-1	TRBJ1-3	many	.	CASSQDVRAIYGSGNTIYF	TGCGCCAGCAGCCAAGATGTTAGGGCCATCTACGGCTCTGGAAACACCATATATTTT
TRBV14	TRBJ1-2	many	TRBD1	CASSQDPHRGNWYGYTF	TGTGCCAGCAGCCAAGACCCCCACAGGGGTAATTGGTATGGCTACACCTTC
TRBV7-2	TRBJ2-2	many	TRBD2	CASSLVGGANTGELFF	TGTGCCAGCAGCTTAGTCGGGGGGGCTAACACCGGGGAGCTGTTTTTT
TRBV6-2/TRBV6-3	TRBJ2-2	many	TRBD1	CASSYSGTGLAGELFF	TGTGCCAGCAGTTACTCCGGGACAGGGTTGGCCGGGGAGCTGTTTTTT
TRBV18	TRBJ2-2	.	.	CASSTVGSTGELFF	TGTGCCAGCTCCACCGTGGGGAGCACCGGGGAGCTGTTTTTT
TRBV5-1	TRBJ2-7	many	.	CASSFDSNSLEQYF	TGCGCCAGCAGCTTTGACAGCAACTCTCTGGAACAGTACTTC
TRBV10-3	TRBJ2-4	many	.	CAISDNWIAKNIQYF	TGTGCCATCAGTGATAACTGGATAGCCAAAAACATTCAGTACTTC
TRBV12-5	TRBJ1-1	many	.	CASGLGTEAFF	TGTGCTAGTGGGTTGGGTACTGAAGCTTTCTTT
TRBV7-9	TRBJ1-1	few	.	CASSLQQLNTEAFF	TGTGCCAGCAGCTTGCAGCAGTTGAACACTGAAGCTTTCTTT
TRBV5-1	TRBJ2-3	many	.	CASSLRAELTDTQYF	TGCGCCAGCAGCTTAAGGGCAGAACTCACAGATACGCAGTATTTT
TRBV12-3/TRBV12-4	TRBJ2-1	many	.	CASSSRRGEQFF	TGTGCCAGCAGTTCCCGCCGTGGGGAGCAGTTCTTC
TRBV20-1	TRBJ1-2	many	.	CSARDTSTHGYTF	TGCAGTGCTAGAGATACCAGTACTCATGGCTACACCTTC
TRBV12-3/TRBV12-4	TRBJ2-7	.	.	CASSLGGGVNEQYF	TGTGCCAGCAGTTTAGGAGGAGGGGTCAACGAGCAGTACTTC
TRBV29-1	TRBJ2-1	many	.	CSVEAVQVVNEQFF	TGCAGCGTTGAAGCTGTCCAGGTAGTCAATGAGCAGTTCTTC
TRBV12-3/TRBV12-4	TRBJ1-6	many	.	CASRDSGSRGSPLHF	TGTGCCAGCAGGGACTCCGGGTCCCGTGGTTCACCCCTCCACTTT
TRBV20-1	TRBJ2-3	many	.	CSALLGDTDTQYF	TGCAGTGCTCTATTGGGCGACACAGATACGCAGTATTTT
TRBV4-1	TRBJ1-3	many	TRBD1	CASSRDRGAGNTIYF	TGCGCCAGCAGCCGGGACAGGGGGGCAGGAAACACCATATATTTT
TRBV11-2	TRBJ2-3	many	.	CASSLDPPDTQYF	TGTGCCAGCAGCTTAGACCCCCCAGATACGCAGTATTTT
TRBV12-3/TRBV12-4	TRBJ2-3	few	TRBD2	CACSLTSGVVSSTDTQYF	TGTGCCTGCAGTTTGACTAGCGGGGTTGTTTCTAGCACAGATACGCAGTATTTT
TRBV5-6	TRBJ2-2	.	.	CASSRIPLRAMSTGELFF	TGTGCCAGCAGCCGGATCCCCCTGAGGGCTATGAGCACCGGGGAGCTGTTTTTT
TRBV4-3	TRBJ1-6	many	.	CASSQDAGQFNSPLHF	TGCGCCAGCAGCCAAGATGCTGGACAGTTTAATTCACCCCTCCACTTT
TRBV6-6	TRBJ1-2	many	.	CASSPTDNYGYTF	TGTGCCAGCAGTCCGACGGATAACTATGGCTACACCTTC
TRBV28	TRBJ2-5	many	TRBD2	CASSLPAGGPSSETQYF	TGTGCCAGCAGTTTACCGGCGGGGGGGCCGTCGAGTGAGACCCAGTACTTC
TRBV5-6	TRBJ2-3	many	.	CASSPLLVGKIVDTQYF	TGTGCCAGCAGCCCCCTTTTGGTAGGGAAGATTGTAGATACGCAGTATTTT
TRBV19	TRBJ1-4	many	.	CASSIITDRNEKLFF	TGTGCCAGTAGTATAATTACAGACCGCAATGAAAAACTGTTTTTT
TRBV2	TRBJ2-7	many	.	CASRAWGRERGEQYF	TGTGCCAGCAGGGCCTGGGGCAGGGAAAGGGGCGAGCAGTACTTC
TRBV4-1	TRBJ2-2	many	.	CASSRPDRPNTGELFF	TGCGCCAGCAGCCGCCCAGACAGGCCGAACACCGGGGAGCTGTTTTTT
TRBV11-2	TRBJ2-7	many	.	CASSLREMQYF	TGTGCCAGCAGCTTGAGAGAAATGCAGTACTTC
TRBV7-2	TRBJ2-1	few	.	CASSSTGGNEQFF	TGTGCCAGCAGCTCAACCGGGGGCAATGAGCAGTTCTTC
TRBV6-5	TRBJ2-7	many	.	CASSFLSRGSYEQYF	TGTGCCAGCAGTTTCCTTTCTAGAGGCAGCTACGAGCAGTACTTC